This T cell receptor beta chain was captured in a study of shared clonotypes between healthy human individuals (dated by TCRdb to 2020 to 2021). Broadly, across the study: A couple of women and three men aged 18 to 49 years were included in the cohort. Blood TCR repertoires of several healthy adults were deeply sequenced to estimate repertoire size and the extent of clonotype sharing between individuals. Leukapheresis yielded between about 0.85 and 10 billion PBMCs per donor. To increase sequencing depth and limit assay-specific biases, different laboratories used diverse techniques to prepare libraries and sequence TCR repertoires.

Donors were healthy HIV-negative adults with no recently reported acute infections or vaccinations. Only Caucasian adults living in Nashville, Tennessee, USA were represented among the donors. For unsorted samples, approximately 84 million PBMCs were counted, and genomic DNA was extracted using the QIAamp DNA Blood Mini kit. Blood was collected by leukapheresis, and PBMCs were isolated by Ficoll-Histopaque density gradient centrifugation and then cryopreserved in liquid nitrogen vapor phase. Using the deep immunoSEQ assay, multiplex PCR amplified TCR CDR3 regions from genomic DNA. For each cell subset, the extracted genomic DNA was distributed evenly across all wells of several immunoSEQ 96-well plates, and each plate served as one replicate. For unsorted PBMC, 300 ng of genomic DNA, equivalent to 25,000 to 35,000 T cell genomes, went into each replicate PCR. Ten immunoSEQ deep assay plates were used to sequence unsorted PBMC genomic DNA. The purified libraries were quantified using a Qubit 3.0 fluorometer, sized with a Bioanalyzer 2100, and then quantified again using the KAPA Library Quantification kit. Every immunoSEQ 96-well plate was sequenced on a dedicated single-read 150-cycle Illumina NextSeq 550 flow cell. The authors' pipeline ran thus. Because the immunoSEQ output held only junctional sequences and lacked quality scores, the filtering could not match the filtering applied to full-length reads. Sequences were annotated with PyIR, a Python wrapper for IgBLAST v1.9, and V/J genes and CDR3 were assigned using IMGT germline references. Any read was removed if the V/J assignment was weak (E-value above 1e-6), the CDR3 was missing, or the read contained stop codons, out-of-frame junctions, or ambiguous translated residues. A V3J clonotype was defined by an identical inferred V gene, J gene, and CDR3 amino acid sequence. The percentage overlap between two repertoires was calculated by dividing the number of shared unique clonotypes by the size of the smaller repertoire. Repertoire richness was assessed with RTK rarefaction, the Chao1 estimator, and Recon v2.1 estimates of unobserved clonotypes. Held by TCRdb, this immuneACCESS table contains in-frame sequences only and omits some clones. Under half of the omission traces to an unresolved V gene where checked; the cause of the rest is unknown. The V and J calls and clone size are taken from that table; D and trimming were inferred from the DNA. The sample table lists approximately 500,000 clones, approximately 82% of them with a count of one. The ten top clones hold approximately 12% of the sample.

Here is what the overall study found, with its caveats: Sampling was restricted to blood, and TCR repertoires in tissue are likely to differ from TCR repertoires in blood. Pairwise subsampling indicated that sequencing depth was expected to affect the degree of clonotype sharing among donors. Because the study included a small number of donors, the genetic and exposure-history diversity represented was limited.

Trimming removed 5 bases from V and 2 bases from J; the gene matches leave 5 bases unexplained. The germline V gene gives CDR1 as SGHVS and CDR2 as FQNEAQ. From the cysteine through the phenylalanine, the CDR3 covers 15 amino acids. The DNA shown is the 45-base CDR3, in frame from base 1. In the case of this clone: Its antigen specificity is not known. Base qualities were left out, and no much larger clone turns up one base away.

The chain was built from TRBV7-8 and TRBJ2-3, with 9 bases aligning to TRBD2. The material sequenced was PBMCs. The clonotype was recovered from a woman in her thirties or forties in good health. Some clones in this sample may be carry-over from other donors' samples. The nucleotide sequence reads as follows: TGTGCCAGCAGCACCAGACTAGCGGACACAGATACGCAGTATTTT. This gives the protein CASSTRLADTDTQYF.